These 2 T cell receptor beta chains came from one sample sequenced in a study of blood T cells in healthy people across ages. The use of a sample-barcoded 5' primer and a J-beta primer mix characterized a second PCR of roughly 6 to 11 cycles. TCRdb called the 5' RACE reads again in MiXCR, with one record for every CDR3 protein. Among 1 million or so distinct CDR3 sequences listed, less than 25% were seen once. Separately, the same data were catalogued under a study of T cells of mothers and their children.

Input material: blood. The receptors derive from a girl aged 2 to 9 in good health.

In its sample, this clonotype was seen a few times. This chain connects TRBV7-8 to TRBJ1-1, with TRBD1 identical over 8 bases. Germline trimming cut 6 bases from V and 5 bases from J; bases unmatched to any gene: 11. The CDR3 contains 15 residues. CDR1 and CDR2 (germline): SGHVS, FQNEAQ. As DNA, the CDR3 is TGTGCCAGCAGATCGCCAGGGACAGGAGGAACTGAAGCTTTCTTT. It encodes CASRSPGTGGTEAFF.

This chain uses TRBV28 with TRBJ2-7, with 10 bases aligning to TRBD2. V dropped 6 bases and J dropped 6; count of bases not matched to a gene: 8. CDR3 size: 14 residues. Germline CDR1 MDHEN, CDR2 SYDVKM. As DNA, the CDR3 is TGTGCCAGCAGCCAAGCGGGGGGGCCAGGCGAGCAGTACTTC. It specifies CASSQAGGPGEQYF.